This T cell receptor (beta chain) was sequenced in a study of blood T cell repertoires in COVID-19. This CDR3 is built from 15 residues. Germline V gene data show CDR1 as LGHNA and CDR2 as YNFKEQ. V lost 4 bases and J lost 7; bases outside the gene matches: 6. Original analysis: Amplification with reference gene primers provided the estimates of nucleated cell counts. Clones were read by immunoSEQ multiplex PCR, and TCRdb kept only the in-frame ones, dropping some. The V and J calls and clone size are taken from that table; D and trimming were inferred from the DNA. Of fewer than 300,000 clones in the sample, around 89% were seen once.

The TCR originated in a man aged 60 to 75 who had recovered from COVID-19. The rearrangement links TRBV4-2 to TRBJ1-6, with TRBD1 matching 8 bases. Sequencing was performed on peripheral blood. CDR3 DNA: TGTGCCAGCAGCCCTACAGGACAGGGAAATTCACCCCTCCACTTT. Protein sequence: CASSPTGQGNSPLHF.